What follows describes a single T cell receptor beta chain. Its antigen remains unidentified. Per-base qualities were not stored, and no clone one base away is much larger. The TCR beta CDR3 regions were amplified from the RNA transcripts. The TCR CDR3 was subjected to a first round of RT-PCR using the HTBI primer set and the Qiagen OneStep RT-PCR kit. A second multiplex PCR round built the libraries, followed by size selection and purification. The libraries were sequenced on an Illumina HiSeq2000 using paired-end 100 bp reads. As for the original processing: SOAPnuke was used to process the raw data, throwing out any read that contained adapters or uncalled bases, had a mean Phred below 15, or lacked an exact constant-primer or identifier match. High-quality paired reads were merged with COPE v1.2.5, and unique nucleotide sequences were defined as clonotypes. MiTCR v1.1 was used to align clonotypes to the IMGT TRBV, TRBD and TRBJ reference segments. Only V-J combinations with frequency above 0.0001, covering 99.2% of repertoires, were analysed. The TCS score was defined as the ratio of F50 (clonal expansion) to E x V (chaos), calculated using BLOSUM62-based TCRdist between CDR3 peptides within each V-J. Welch's t-statistics and random forest reduced several hundred V-J features to roughly 13, which were used in a naive Bayes classifier (R e1071). TCRdb trimmed public reads at Q25 via fastp, called clones via MiXCR and kept in-frame beta chains. One record per CDR3 amino acid sequence lists the most common genes and DNA. TCRdb assigned the V and J calls; the authors' analysis was not used. The sample records 550,000 to 600,000 distinct CDR3 sequences, approximately 15% of which are singletons. The top ten clones comprise approximately 6.4% of the sample.

The source of the sample is a study of T cells in Graves' hyperthyroidism and ophthalmopathy (dated by TCRdb to between 2018 and 2021). Broadly, across the study: Peripheral blood was collected at initial diagnosis, before any treatment. An independent validation cohort of under 20 hyperthyroidism patients and approximately 17 patients who later progressed to ophthalmopathy tested prospective prediction of ophthalmopathy. Thyroid tissue and blood T-cell repertoires from six Graves' hyperthyroidism patients were also compared in the study. TCR V-J signatures able to tell the groups apart were searched for in a discovery cohort of approximately 95 patients, of whom around 42 had Graves' ophthalmopathy and 57 had stable Graves' hyperthyroidism. The 75 to 100 discovery patients were randomly split 7:3 into training and test sets. Following sampling, methimazole starting at 30 mg daily was given to hyperthyroidism patients, and high-dose intravenous methylprednisolone was given to ophthalmopathy patients. The paper reports TCR Vbeta CDR3 sequencing of 140 or so peripheral blood samples: over 40 ophthalmopathy, approximately 74 hyperthyroidism and approximately 17 progressor patients. Paper-wide results and their limitations: Most expanded thyroid clonotypes (frequency above 0.001) were also detected in blood, suggesting blood repertoires may reflect thyroid immune responses. In cross-validation, a model built on a 13 V-J signature told ophthalmopathy apart from stable hyperthyroidism with over 85% sensitivity and roughly 81% specificity, and in testing the same model reached 80%/75%. No statistical method was used to set the sample size in advance, and investigators knew the group allocation. In validation, the model predicted progression to ophthalmopathy with around 71% sensitivity and around 72% specificity, a median of 6.5 months before onset.

Moderately to severely active disease, a Clinical Activity Score of at least 3, a NOSPECS grade of at least 4, and a duration under 3 months were present in ophthalmopathy patients. The study excluded patients with uncontrolled infections, other autoimmune diseases, pregnancy or lactation. Diagnoses were established on the basis of clinical symptoms, serum thyroxine and TRAb, thyroid ultrasound, and orbital computed tomography. PBMCs were isolated from around 10 ml of fresh peripheral blood by Ficoll-Paque density gradient centrifugation. Trizol reagent was used to extract total RNA, and RNA quality was then checked on an Agilent 2100 Bioanalyzer. The receptor was isolated from a woman aged 18 to 35 with Graves' ophthalmopathy. Material: blood.

The CDR3 corresponds to CASSGPRNSNQPQHF. Read as DNA, the sequence is TGTGCCAGCAGCGGTCCAAGAAATAGCAATCAGCCCCAGCATTTT. Recombination linked TRBV5-8 to TRBJ1-5; confidence is insufficient to name the D gene. The CDR3 runs 15 residues from the cysteine to the phenylalanine. Of the read, only the CDR3 DNA is kept; its 45 bases are in frame from base 1. CDR1 and CDR2, per the germline V gene, are SGHTS and YDEGEE. The junction shows trimming of 4 bases on V and 0 bases on J, plus 11 bases between the germline ends.